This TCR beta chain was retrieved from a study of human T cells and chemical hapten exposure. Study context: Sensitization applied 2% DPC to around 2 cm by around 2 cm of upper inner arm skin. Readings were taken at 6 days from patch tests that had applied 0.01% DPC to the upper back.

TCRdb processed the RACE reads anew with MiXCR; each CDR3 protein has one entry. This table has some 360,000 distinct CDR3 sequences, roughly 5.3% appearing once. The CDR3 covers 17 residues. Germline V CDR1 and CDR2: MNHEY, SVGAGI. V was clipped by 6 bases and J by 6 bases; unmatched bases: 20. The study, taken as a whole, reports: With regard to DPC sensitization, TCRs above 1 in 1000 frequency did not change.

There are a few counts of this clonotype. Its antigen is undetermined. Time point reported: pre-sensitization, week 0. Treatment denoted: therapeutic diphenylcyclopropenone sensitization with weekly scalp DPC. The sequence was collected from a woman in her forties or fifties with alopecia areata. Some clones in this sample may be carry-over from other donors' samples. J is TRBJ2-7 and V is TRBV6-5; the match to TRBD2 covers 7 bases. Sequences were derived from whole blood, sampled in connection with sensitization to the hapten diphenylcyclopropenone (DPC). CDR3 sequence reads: CASSSPRGSGKRGEQYF. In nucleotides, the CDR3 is TGTGCCAGCAGCTCCCCCCGGGGGAGCGGGAAACGGGGCGAGCAGTACTTC.